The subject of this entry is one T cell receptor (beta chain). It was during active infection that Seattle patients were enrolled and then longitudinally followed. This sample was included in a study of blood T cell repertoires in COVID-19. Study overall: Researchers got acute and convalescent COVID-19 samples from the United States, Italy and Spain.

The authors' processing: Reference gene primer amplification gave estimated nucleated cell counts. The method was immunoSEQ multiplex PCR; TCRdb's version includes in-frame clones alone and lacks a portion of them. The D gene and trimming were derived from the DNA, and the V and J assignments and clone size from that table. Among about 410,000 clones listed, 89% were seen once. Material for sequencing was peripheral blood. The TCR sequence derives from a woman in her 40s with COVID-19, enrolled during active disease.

The CDR3 is CASSPGTGVEPQHF. CDR3 sequence (DNA): TGTGCCAGCAGCCCAGGGACAGGGGTTGAGCCCCAGCATTTT. The genes are TRBV27 and TRBJ1-5; the match to TRBD1 covers 10 bases. V shed 6 bases, J shed 8 bases, and the junction held 7 bases outside the gene matches. Germline CDR1 is MNHEY and CDR2 is SMNVEV (reference sequence). The CDR3 spans 14 residues.